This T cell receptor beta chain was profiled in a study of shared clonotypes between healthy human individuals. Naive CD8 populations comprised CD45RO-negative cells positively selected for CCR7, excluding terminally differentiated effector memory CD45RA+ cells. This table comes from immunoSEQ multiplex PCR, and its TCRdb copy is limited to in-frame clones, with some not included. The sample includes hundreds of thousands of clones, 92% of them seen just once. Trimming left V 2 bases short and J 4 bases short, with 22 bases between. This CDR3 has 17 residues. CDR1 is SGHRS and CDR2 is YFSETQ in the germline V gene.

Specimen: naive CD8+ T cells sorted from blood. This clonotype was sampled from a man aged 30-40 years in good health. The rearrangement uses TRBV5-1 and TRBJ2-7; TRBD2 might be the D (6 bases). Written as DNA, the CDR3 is TGCGCCAGCAGCTTTGGTTTCGGGAGTCGCGCCCAGTACGAGCAGTACTTC. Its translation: CASSFGFGSRAQYEQYF.